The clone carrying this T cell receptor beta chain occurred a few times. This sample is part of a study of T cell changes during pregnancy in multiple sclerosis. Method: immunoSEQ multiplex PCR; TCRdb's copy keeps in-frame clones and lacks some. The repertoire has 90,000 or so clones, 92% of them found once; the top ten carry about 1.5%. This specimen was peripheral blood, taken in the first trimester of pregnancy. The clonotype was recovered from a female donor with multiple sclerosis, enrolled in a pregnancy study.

In nucleotides, the CDR3 is TGTGCCAGCAGCCCGGGACTCTCGAACACTGAAGCTTTCTTT. Its translation is CASSPGLSNTEAFF. The J gene is TRBJ1-1, the V gene TRBV11-3, with TRBD1 as a possible D gene (5 bases). The CDR3 extends over 14 amino acids. Per germline, CDR1 SGHNT and CDR2 YENEEA. The ends were cut back, 5 bases at V and 1 base at J, with 11 bases in the middle.